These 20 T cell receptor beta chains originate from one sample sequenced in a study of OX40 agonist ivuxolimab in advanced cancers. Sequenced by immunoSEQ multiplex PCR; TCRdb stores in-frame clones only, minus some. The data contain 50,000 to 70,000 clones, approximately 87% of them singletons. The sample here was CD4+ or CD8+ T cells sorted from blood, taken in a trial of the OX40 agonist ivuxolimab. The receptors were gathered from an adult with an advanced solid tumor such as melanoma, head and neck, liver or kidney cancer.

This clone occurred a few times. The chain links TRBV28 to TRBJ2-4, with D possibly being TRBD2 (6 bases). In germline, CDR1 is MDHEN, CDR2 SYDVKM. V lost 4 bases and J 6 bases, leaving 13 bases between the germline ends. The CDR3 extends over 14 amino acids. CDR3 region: CASSSGTGINIQYF. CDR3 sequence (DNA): TGTGCCAGCAGTTCCGGGACTGGGATAAACATTCAGTACTTC.

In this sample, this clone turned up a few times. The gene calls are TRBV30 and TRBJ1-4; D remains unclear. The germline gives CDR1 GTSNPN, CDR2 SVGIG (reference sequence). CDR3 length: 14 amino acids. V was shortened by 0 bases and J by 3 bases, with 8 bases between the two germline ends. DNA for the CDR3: TGTGCCTGGAGTGTGGGGAGCTCTAATGAAAAACTGTTTTTT. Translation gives CAWSVGSSNEKLFF. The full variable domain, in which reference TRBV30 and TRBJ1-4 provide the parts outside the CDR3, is SQTIHQWPATLVQPVGSPLSLECTVEGTSNPNLYWYRQAAGRGLQLLFYSVGIGQISSEVPQNLSASRPQDRQFILSSKKLLLSDSGFYLCAWSVGSSNEKLFFGSGTQLSVL.

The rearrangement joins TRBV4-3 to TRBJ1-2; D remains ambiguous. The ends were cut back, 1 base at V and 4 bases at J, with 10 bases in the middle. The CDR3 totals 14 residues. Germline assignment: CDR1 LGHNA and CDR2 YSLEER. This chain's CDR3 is CASSQVGRSYGYTF. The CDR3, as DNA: TGCGCCAGCAGCCAAGTCGGCAGGAGCTATGGCTACACCTTC.

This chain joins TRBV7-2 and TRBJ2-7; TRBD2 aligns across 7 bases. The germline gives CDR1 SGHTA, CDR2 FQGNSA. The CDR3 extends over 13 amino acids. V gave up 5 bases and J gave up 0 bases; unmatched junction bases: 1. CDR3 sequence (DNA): TGTGCCAGCAGCCGGGACTACTCCTACGAGCAGTACTTC. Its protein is CASSRDYSYEQYF. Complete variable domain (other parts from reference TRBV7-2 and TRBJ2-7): GAGVSQSPSNKVTEKGKDVELRCDPISGHTALYWYRQSLGQGLEFLIYFQGNSAPDKSGLPSDRFSAERTGGSVSTLTIQRTQQEDSAVYLCASSRDYSYEQYFGPGTRLTVT.

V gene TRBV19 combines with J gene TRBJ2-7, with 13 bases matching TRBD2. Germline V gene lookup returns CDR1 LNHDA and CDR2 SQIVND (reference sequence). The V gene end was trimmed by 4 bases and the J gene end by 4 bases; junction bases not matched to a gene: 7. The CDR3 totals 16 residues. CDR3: CASSTEGLAGRYEQYF. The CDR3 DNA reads TGTGCCAGTAGTACAGAGGGACTAGCGGGAAGATACGAGCAGTACTTC.

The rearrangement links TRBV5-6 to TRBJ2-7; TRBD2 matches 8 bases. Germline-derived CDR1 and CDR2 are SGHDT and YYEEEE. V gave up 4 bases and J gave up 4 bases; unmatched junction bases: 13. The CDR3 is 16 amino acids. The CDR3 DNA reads TGTGCCAGCAGCCCGGGGGGCGGGGGGTTAAAATACGAGCAGTACTTC. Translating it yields CASSPGGGGLKYEQYF. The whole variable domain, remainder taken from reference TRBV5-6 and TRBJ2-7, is DAGVTQSPTHLIKTRGQQVTLRCSPKSGHDTVSWYQQALGQGPQFIFQYYEEEERQRGNFPDRFSGHQFPNYSSELNVNALLLGDSALYLCASSPGGGGLKYEQYFGPGTRLTVT.

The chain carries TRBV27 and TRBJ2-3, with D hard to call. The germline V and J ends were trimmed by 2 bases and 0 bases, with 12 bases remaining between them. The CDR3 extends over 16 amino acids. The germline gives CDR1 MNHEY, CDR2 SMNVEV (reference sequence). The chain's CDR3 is CASSLGRLPSTDTQYF. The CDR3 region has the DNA TGTGCCAGCAGTTTAGGCAGACTCCCCAGCACAGATACGCAGTATTTT.

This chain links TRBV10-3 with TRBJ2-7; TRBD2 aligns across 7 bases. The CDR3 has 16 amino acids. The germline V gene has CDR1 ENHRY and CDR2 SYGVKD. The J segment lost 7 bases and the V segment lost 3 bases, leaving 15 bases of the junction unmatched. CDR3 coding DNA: TGTGCCATCAGTGATTCCAAGTCCCGGGAGGCATGGGAGCAGTACTTC. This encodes CAISDSKSREAWEQYF.

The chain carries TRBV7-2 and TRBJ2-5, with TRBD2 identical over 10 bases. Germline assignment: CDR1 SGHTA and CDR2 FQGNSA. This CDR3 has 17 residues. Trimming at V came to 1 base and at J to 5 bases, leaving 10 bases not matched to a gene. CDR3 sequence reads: CASSLEKGSGRRETQYF. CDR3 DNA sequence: TGTGCCAGCAGCTTAGAGAAGGGTAGCGGGAGGAGGGAGACCCAGTACTTC. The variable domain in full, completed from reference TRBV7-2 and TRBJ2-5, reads GAGVSQSPSNKVTEKGKDVELRCDPISGHTALYWYRQSLGQGLEFLIYFQGNSAPDKSGLPSDRFSAERTGGSVSTLTIQRTQQEDSAVYLCASSLEKGSGRRETQYFGPGTRLLVL.

CDR3 in amino acids: CASSLNGGDYEQYF. CDR3 DNA: TGCGCCAGCAGCTTAAACGGGGGGGACTACGAGCAGTACTTC. This sequence joins TRBV5-1 and TRBJ2-7, with TRBD2 matching over 8 bases. CDR1 SGHRS and CDR2 YFSETQ come from the germline V gene. The CDR3 loop spans 14 amino acids. The trim removed 2 bases at V and 3 bases at J, leaving 4 bases unmatched.

CDR3: CAIRPTGGSYEQYF. DNA of the CDR3: TGTGCCATCCGACCGACAGGGGGTTCCTACGAGCAGTACTTC. This chain connects TRBV10-3 to TRBJ2-7; 9 nucleotides align to TRBD1. The germline V gene has CDR1 ENHRY and CDR2 SYGVKD. The CDR3 is 14 amino acids. V was pared by 8 bases and J by 1 base, with 6 bases of the junction left unmatched.

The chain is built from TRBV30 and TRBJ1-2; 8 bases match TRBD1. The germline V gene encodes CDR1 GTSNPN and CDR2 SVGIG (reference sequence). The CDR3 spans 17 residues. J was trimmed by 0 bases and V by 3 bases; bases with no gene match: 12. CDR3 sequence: CAWRLGPGGASNYGYTF. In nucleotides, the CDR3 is TGTGCCTGGAGGCTGGGGCCAGGGGGCGCCTCTAACTATGGCTACACCTTC.

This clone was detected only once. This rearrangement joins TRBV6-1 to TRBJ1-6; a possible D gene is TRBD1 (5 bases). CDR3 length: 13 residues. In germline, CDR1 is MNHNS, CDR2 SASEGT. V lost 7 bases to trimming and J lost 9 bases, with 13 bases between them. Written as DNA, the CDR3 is TGTGCCAGCACTCTAGGGGTGGGTTCACCCCTCCACTTT. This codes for CASTLGVGSPLHF.

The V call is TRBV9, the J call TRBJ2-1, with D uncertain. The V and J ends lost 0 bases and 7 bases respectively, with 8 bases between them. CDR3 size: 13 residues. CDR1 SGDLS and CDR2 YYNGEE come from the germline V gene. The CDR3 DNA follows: TGTGCCAGCAGCGTAGCCCCCCTGAATGAGCAGTTCTTC. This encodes CASSVAPLNEQFF. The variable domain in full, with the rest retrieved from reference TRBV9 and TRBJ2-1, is DSGVTQTPKHLITATGQRVTLRCSPRSGDLSVYWYQQSLDQGLQFLIQYYNGEERAKGNILERFSAQQFPDLHSELNLSSLELGDSALYFCASSVAPLNEQFFGPGTRLTVL.

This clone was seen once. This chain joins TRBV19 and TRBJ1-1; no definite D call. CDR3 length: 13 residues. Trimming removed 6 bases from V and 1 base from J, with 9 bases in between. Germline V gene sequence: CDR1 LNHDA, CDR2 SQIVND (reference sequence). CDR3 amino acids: CASSPGSNTEAFF. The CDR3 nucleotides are TGTGCCAGTAGCCCCGGATCGAACACTGAAGCTTTCTTT.

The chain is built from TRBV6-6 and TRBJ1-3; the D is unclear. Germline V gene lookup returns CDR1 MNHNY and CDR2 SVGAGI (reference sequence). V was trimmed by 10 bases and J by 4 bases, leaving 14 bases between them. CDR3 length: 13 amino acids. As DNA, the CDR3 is TGTGCCACCTATGAAGCGGGGGGAAACACCATATATTTT. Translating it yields CATYEAGGNTIYF.

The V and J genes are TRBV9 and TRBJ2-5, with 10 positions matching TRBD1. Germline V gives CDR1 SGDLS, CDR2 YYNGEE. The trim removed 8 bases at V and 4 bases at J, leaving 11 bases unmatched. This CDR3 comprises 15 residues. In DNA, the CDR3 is TGTGCCAGAACCGGGGGGACAGGGGTTGGAGAGACCCAGTACTTC. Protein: CARTGGTGVGETQYF.

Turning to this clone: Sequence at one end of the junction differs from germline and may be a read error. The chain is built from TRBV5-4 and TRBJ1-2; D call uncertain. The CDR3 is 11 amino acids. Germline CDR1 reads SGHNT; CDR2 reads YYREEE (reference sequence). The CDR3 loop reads CASSFNGGYTF. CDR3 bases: TGCGCCAGCAGCTTTAACGGGGGCTACACCTTC.

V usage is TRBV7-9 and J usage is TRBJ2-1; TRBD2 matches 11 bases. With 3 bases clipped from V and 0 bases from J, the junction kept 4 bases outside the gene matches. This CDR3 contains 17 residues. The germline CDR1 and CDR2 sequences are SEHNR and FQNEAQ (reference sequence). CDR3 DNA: TGTGCCAGCAGCTTGACTAGCGGGGCGACCTCCTACAATGAGCAGTTCTTC. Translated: CASSLTSGATSYNEQFF.

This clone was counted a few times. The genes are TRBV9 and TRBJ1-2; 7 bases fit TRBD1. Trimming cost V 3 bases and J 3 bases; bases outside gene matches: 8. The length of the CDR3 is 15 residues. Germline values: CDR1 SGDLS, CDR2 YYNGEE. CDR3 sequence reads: CASSAGTDLYYGYTF. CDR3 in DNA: TGTGCCAGCAGCGCAGGGACAGATCTATACTATGGCTACACCTTC.